This TCR beta chain is drawn from a study of blood T cell repertoires in COVID-19. The wider study: Samples representing acute and convalescent COVID-19 were sourced from the United States, Italy and Spain. PBMCs, B-cell-depleted T cells, or T cells provided the cDNA or gDNA that made up the material.

In the authors' workflow: Reference gene primer amplification gave nucleated cell count estimates. The table came from immunoSEQ multiplex PCR; TCRdb's copy has only in-frame clones and leaves some out. The DNA gave D and trimming, while V, J and clone size come from that table. The table lists about 250,000 clones, approximately 80% of them singletons, with about 9.6% in the top ten. The CDR3 totals 16 residues. CDR1 KGHDR and CDR2 SFDVKD come from the germline V gene. The junction had 8 bases not matched to a gene; V was cut back by 4 bases and J by 2 bases. This chain uses TRBV24-1 with TRBJ2-3; TRBD2 aligns across 7 bases. What was sequenced was peripheral blood. The receptor's source is a man aged 80 or over with acute or convalescent COVID-19. In DNA, the CDR3 is TGTGCCACCAGTGACCCAGGGCTAGCGGCCACAGATACGCAGTATTTT. This encodes CATSDPGLAATDTQYF.